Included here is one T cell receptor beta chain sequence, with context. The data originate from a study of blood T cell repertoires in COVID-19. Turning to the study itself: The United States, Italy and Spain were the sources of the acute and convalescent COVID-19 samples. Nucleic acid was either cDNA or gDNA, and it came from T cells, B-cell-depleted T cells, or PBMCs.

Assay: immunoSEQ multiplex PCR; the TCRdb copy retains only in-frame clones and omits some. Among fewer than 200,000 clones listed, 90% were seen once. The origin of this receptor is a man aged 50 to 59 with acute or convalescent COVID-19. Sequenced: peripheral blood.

This CDR3 reads CASSYRRDYQPQHF. The CDR3 region has the DNA TGTGCCAGCAGTTACCGCAGGGACTATCAGCCCCAGCATTTT. The chain recombines TRBV6-2 or TRBV6-3 with TRBJ1-5; possible D gene TRBD1, 5 bases. Trimming left V 2 bases short and J 5 bases short, with 10 bases between. CDR1 MNHEY and CDR2 SVGEGT come from the germline V gene. The CDR3 is 14 amino acids.